What follows describes a single T cell receptor (beta chain). Its antigen is unidentified. These data come from a study of T cells in Graves' hyperthyroidism and ophthalmopathy. TCR beta CDR3 regions were amplified from RNA transcripts. The HTBI primer set served for first-round RT-PCR of the TCR CDR3. TCRdb analysed the multiplex PCR reads with MiXCR anew, one entry per CDR3 protein. The table shows a few hundred thousand distinct CDR3 sequences, with approximately 15% occurring only once. V shed 2 bases, J shed 15 bases, and the junction held 6 bases outside the gene matches. CDR3 length: 12 amino acids. Germline CDR1 reads LNHDA; CDR2 reads SQIVND (reference sequence). The cohort's ophthalmopathy patients, a group with duration under 3 months, had a Clinical Activity Score of at least 3 and a NOSPECS grade of at least 4. Researchers barred patients who had uncontrolled infection, other autoimmune disease, pregnancy or lactation.

Findings of the study overall: Ophthalmopathy was identified by the model a median approximately 6.4 months ahead of onset.

The sequenced sample consisted of blood. The origin of this receptor is a woman aged 30 to 39 with Graves' ophthalmopathy. J is TRBJ2-1 and V is TRBV19, with TRBD2 matching 8 bases. As DNA, the CDR3 is TGTGCCAGTAGTATAACTAGCGGTCCTTCGTTCTTC. It codes for CASSITSGPSFF. Complete variable domain (other parts from reference TRBV19 and TRBJ2-1): DGGITQSPKYLFRKEGQNVTLSCEQNLNHDAMYWYRQDPGQGLRLIYYSQIVNDFQKGDIAEGYSVSREKKESFPLTVTSAQKNPTAFYLCASSITSGPSFFGPGTRLTVL.